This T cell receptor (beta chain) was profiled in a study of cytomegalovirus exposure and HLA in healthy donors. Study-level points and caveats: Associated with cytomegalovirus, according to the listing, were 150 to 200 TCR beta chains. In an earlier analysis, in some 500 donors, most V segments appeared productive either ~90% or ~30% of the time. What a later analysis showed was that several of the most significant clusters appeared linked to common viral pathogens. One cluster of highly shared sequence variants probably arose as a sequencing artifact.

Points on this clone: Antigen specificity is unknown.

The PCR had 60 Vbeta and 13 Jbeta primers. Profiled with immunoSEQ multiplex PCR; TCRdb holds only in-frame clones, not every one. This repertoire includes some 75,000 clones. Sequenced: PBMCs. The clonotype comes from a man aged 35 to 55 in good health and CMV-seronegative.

The CDR3 reads CASSSTRYEQYF. CDR3 coding DNA: TGTGCCAGCAGCTCCACCAGGTACGAGCAGTACTTC. This chain links TRBV5-4 with TRBJ2-7; D gene ambiguous. The V and J ends lost 3 bases and 4 bases respectively, with 8 bases between them. In germline, CDR1 is SGHNT, CDR2 YYREEE (reference sequence). The CDR3 is 12 residues long. Variable domain in full (rest from reference TRBV5-4 and TRBJ2-7): ETGVTQSPTHLIKTRGQQVTLRCSSQSGHNTVSWYQQALGQGPQFIFQYYREEENGRGNFPPRFSGLQFPNYSSELNVNALELDDSALYLCASSSTRYEQYFGPGTRLTVT.